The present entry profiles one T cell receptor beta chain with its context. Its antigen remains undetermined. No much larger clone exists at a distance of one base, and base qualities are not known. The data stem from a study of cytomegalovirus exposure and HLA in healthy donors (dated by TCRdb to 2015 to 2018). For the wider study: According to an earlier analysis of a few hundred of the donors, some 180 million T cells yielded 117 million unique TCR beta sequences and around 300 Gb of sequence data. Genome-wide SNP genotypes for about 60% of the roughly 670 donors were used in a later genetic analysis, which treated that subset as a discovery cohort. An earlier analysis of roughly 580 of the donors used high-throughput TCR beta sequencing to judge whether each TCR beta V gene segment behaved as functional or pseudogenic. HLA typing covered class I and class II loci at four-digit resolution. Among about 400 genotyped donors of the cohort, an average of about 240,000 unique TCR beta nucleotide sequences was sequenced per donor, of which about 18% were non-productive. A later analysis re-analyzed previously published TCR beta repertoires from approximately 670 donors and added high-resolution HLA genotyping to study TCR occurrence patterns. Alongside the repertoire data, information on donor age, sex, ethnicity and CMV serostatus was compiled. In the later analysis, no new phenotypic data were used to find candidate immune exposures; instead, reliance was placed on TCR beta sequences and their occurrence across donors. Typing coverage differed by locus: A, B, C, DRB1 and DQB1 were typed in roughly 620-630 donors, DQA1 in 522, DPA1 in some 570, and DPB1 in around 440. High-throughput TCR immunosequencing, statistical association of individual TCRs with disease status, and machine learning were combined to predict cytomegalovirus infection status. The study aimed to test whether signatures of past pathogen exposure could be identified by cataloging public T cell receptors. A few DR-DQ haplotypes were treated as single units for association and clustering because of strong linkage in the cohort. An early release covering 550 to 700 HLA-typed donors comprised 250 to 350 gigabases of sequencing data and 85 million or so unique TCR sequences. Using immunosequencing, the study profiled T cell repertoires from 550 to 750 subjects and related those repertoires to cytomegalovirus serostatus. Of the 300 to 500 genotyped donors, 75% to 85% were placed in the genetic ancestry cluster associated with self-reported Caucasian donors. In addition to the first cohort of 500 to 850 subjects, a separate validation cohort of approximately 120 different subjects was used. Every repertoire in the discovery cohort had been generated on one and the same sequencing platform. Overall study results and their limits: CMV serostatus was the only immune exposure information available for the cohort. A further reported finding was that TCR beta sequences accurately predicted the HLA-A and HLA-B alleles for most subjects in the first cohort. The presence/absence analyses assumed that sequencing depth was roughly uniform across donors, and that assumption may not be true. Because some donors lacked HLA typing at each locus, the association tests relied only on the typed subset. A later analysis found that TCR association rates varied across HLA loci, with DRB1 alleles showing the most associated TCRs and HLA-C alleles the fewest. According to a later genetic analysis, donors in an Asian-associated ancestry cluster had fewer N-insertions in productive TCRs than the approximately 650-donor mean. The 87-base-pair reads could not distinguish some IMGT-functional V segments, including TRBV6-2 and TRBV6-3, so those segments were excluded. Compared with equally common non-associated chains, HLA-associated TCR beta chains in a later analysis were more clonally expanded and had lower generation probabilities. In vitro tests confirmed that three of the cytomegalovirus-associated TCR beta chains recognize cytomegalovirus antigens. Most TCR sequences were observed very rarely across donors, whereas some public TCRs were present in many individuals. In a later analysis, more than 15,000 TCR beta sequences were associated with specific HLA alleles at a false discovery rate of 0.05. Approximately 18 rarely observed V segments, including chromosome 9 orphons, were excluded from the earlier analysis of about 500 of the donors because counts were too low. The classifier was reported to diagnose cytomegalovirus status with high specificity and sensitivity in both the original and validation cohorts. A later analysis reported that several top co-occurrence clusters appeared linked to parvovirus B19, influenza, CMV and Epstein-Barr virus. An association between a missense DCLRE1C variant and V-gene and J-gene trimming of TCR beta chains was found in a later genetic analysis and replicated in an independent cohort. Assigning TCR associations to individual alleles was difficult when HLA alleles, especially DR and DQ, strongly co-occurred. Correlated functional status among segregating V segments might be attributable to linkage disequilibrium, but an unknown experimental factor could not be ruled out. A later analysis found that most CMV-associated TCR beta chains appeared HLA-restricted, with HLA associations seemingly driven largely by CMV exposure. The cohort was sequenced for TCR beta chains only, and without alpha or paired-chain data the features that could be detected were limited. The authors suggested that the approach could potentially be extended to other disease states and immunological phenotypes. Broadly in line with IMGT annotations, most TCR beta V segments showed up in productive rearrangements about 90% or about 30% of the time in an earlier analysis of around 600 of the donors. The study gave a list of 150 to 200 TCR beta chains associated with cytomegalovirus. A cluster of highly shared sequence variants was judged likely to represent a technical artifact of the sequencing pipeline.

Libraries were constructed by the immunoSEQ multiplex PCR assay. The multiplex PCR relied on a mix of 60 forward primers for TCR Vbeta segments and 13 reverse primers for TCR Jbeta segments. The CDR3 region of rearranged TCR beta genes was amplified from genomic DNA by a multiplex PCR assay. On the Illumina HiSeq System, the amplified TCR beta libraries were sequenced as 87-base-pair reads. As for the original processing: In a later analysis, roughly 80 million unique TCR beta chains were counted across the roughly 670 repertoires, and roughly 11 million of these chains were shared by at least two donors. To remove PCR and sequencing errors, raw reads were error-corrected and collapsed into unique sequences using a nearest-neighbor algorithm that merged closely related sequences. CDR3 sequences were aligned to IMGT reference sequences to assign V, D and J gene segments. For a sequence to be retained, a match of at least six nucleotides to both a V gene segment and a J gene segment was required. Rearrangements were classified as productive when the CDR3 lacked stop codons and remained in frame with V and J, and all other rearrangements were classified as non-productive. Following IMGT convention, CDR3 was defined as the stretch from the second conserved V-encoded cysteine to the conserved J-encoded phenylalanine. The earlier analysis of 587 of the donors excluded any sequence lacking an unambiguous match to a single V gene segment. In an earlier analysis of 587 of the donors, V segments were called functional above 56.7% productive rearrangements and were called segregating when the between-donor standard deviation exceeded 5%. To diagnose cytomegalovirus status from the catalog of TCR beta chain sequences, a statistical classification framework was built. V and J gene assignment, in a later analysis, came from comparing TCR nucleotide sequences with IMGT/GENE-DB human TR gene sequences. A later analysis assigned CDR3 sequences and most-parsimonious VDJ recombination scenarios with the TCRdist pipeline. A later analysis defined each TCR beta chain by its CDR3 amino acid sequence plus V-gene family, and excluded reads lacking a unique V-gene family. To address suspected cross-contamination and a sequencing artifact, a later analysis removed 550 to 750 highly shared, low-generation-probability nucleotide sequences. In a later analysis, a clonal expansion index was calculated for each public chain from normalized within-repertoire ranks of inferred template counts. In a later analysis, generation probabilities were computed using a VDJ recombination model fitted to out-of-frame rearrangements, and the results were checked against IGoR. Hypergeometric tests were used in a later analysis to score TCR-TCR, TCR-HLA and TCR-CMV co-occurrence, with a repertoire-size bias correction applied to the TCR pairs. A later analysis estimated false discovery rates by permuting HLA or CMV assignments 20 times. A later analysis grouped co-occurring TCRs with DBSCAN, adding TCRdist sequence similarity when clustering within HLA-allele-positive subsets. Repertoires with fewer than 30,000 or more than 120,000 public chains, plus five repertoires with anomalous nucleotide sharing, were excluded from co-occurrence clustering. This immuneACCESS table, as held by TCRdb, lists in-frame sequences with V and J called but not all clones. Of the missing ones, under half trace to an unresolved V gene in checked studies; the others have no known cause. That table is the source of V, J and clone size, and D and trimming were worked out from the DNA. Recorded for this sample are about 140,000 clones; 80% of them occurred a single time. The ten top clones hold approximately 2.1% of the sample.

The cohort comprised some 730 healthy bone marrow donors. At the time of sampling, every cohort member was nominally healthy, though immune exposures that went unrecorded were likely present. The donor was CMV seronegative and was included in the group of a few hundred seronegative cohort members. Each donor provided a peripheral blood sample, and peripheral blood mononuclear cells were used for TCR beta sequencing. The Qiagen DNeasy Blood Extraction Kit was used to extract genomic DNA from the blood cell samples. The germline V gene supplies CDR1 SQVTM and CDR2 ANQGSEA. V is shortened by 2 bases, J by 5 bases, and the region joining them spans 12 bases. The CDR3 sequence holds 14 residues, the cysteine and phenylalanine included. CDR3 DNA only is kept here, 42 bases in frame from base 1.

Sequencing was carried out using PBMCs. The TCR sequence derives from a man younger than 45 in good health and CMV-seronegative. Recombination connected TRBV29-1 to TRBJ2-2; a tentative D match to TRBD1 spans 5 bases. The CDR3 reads CSVEKGSNTGELFF. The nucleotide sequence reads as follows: TGCAGCGTTGAAAAGGGGTCCAATACCGGGGAGCTGTTTTTT.